These 5 T cell receptor beta chains were all obtained from the same sample, sequenced in a study of T cells in Graves' hyperthyroidism and ophthalmopathy. Amplified regions were TCR beta CDR3 sequences from RNA transcripts. First-round RT-PCR targeting the TCR CDR3 was performed with the HTBI primer set. TCRdb ran MiXCR on the multiplex PCR reads and lists one entry per CDR3 protein. This table holds roughly 700,000 distinct CDR3 sequences, about 35% found once. The sample taken for sequencing was blood. Every receptor here comes from a middle-aged woman with Graves' hyperthyroidism.

The chain combines TRBV6-1 with TRBJ2-2; weak D call: TRBD1 (6 bases). V shed 8 bases and J shed 1 base, with 11 bases lying between them. Germline V gives CDR1 MNHNS, CDR2 SASEGT. CDR3 length: 14 residues. The CDR3 nucleotides read TGTGCCAGCGTGGACAGACAGAACACCGGGGAGCTGTTTTTT. Translating it yields CASVDRQNTGELFF.

The chain is built from TRBV6-2 or TRBV6-3 and TRBJ1-5; 9 positions match TRBD1. Trimming cost V 7 bases and J 10 bases; bases outside gene matches: 8. There are 13 residues in the CDR3. The germline V gene encodes CDR1 MNHEY and CDR2 SVGEGT. CDR3 residues: CASIGQGTGPQHF. CDR3 sequence (DNA): TGTGCCAGCATCGGACAGGGGACAGGTCCCCAGCATTTT.

There are a few counts of this clonotype. The chain carries TRBV5-1 and TRBJ1-6; D is uncertain. CDR1 is SGHRS and CDR2 is YFSETQ in the germline V gene. The V end was cut by 0 bases, the J end by 6 bases, with 10 bases between. The CDR3 consists of 15 residues. CDR3 DNA: TGCGCCAGCAGCTTGGGCGGTTACTCTAATTCACCCCTCCACTTT. It is translated as CASSLGGYSNSPLHF.

In this sample, this clonotype turned up many times. The V gene is TRBV9, the J gene TRBJ1-6; D unresolved. The CDR3 covers 15 residues. Germline loops: CDR1 SGDLS, CDR2 YYNGEE. Trimming removed 0 bases from V and 7 bases from J, with 11 bases in between. The CDR3 reads CASSVGGQNNSPLHF. As DNA, the CDR3 is TGTGCCAGCAGCGTAGGTGGGCAGAACAATTCACCCCTCCACTTT.

This clonotype was picked up many times. The J gene is TRBJ1-1, the V gene TRBV29-1; D might be TRBD1 (5 bases). The length of the CDR3 is 13 residues. The germline V gene encodes CDR1 SQVTM and CDR2 ANQGSEA. The V and J ends lost 5 bases and 1 base respectively, with 11 bases between them. CDR3 amino acids: CSVSGAENTEAFF. The CDR3 region has the DNA TGCAGCGTTAGTGGGGCAGAGAACACTGAAGCTTTCTTT.